The rows below give T cell receptor beta chains drawn from one sample of a study of CD8+ T cells in alopecia areata. Generated by immunoSEQ multiplex PCR, the TCRdb table keeps only in-frame clones and is missing some. The data show some 130,000 clones, 50% to 65% seen once. This sample comprised CD8+ T cells sorted from blood, obtained at week 4, from a patient treated with tofacitinib. These receptors were obtained from a human donor with alopecia areata. The CDR3 runs from the conserved cysteine through the conserved F or W. Each record gives: D gene, CDR3 length, J gene, V gene, clone size, CDR3 DNA, CDR3 protein. D genes are given only for firm matches. Some rows mark clone size as missing; the rest say once, few, many or name a class of expanded clone.

D gene: NA
CDR3 length: 16
J gene: TRBJ2-3
V gene: TRBV18
clone size: NA
CDR3 DNA: TGTGCCAGCTCAGGAACCGGGACCCGTGTGGTAGATACGCAGTATTTT
CDR3 protein: CASSGTGTRVVDTQYF

D gene: NA
CDR3 length: 15
J gene: TRBJ2-3
V gene: TRBV21-1
clone size: few
CDR3 DNA: TGTGCCAGCAGCGTCCGGGACAGGGATCCAGATACGCAGTATTTT
CDR3 protein: CASSVRDRDPDTQYF

D gene: NA
CDR3 length: 14
J gene: TRBJ2-5
V gene: TRBV4-2
clone size: NA
CDR3 DNA: TGTGCCAGCAGCCAAGAAGGAGGGGAGGAGACCCAGTACTTC
CDR3 protein: CASSQEGGEETQYF

D gene: NA
CDR3 length: 14
J gene: TRBJ2-5
V gene: TRBV7-3
clone size: once
CDR3 DNA: TGTGCCAGCAGCTTAACGGGCACCCAAGAGACCCAGTACTTC
CDR3 protein: CASSLTGTQETQYF

D gene: NA
CDR3 length: 16
J gene: TRBJ1-1
V gene: TRBV5-6
clone size: few
CDR3 DNA: TGTGCCAGCAGCTTGGGGTTTTCGGGGTGGGACACTGAAGCTTTCTTT
CDR3 protein: CASSLGFSGWDTEAFF

D gene: NA
CDR3 length: 11
J gene: TRBJ2-1
V gene: TRBV7-9
clone size: NA
CDR3 DNA: TGTGCCAGCAGCCAAACGAATGAGCAGTTCTTC
CDR3 protein: CASSQTNEQFF

D gene: NA
CDR3 length: 14
J gene: TRBJ2-2
V gene: TRBV19
clone size: NA
CDR3 DNA: TGTGCCAGTAGTATAGACAGGGAGGTCGGGGAGCTGTTTTTT
CDR3 protein: CASSIDREVGELFF

D gene: NA
CDR3 length: 12
J gene: TRBJ1-1
V gene: TRBV15
clone size: NA
CDR3 DNA: TGTGCCACCAGCGGGATGAACACTGAAGCTTTCTTT
CDR3 protein: CATSGMNTEAFF

D gene: TRBD2
CDR3 length: 17
J gene: TRBJ2-5
V gene: TRBV9
clone size: NA
CDR3 DNA: TGTGCCAGCAGCGCCGGGACTAGCGGGGGAAAGCAAGAGACCCAGTACTTC
CDR3 protein: CASSAGTSGGKQETQYF

D gene: NA
CDR3 length: 13
J gene: TRBJ2-3
V gene: TRBV5-1
clone size: NA
CDR3 DNA: TGCGCCAGCAGCTTGGAAGGCACAGATACGCAGTATTTT
CDR3 protein: CASSLEGTDTQYF

D gene: NA
CDR3 length: 15
J gene: TRBJ2-2
V gene: TRBV11-1
clone size: NA
CDR3 DNA: TGTGCCAGCAGCGAGGGCAGCCTGATCACCGGGGAGCTGTTTTTT
CDR3 protein: CASSEGSLITGELFF

D gene: NA
CDR3 length: 12
J gene: TRBJ2-7
V gene: TRBV5-4
clone size: NA
CDR3 DNA: TGTGCCAGCAGCTTGACCCCCTACGAGCAGTACTTC
CDR3 protein: CASSLTPYEQYF

D gene: NA
CDR3 length: 14
J gene: TRBJ2-7
V gene: TRBV6-5
clone size: NA
CDR3 DNA: TGTGCCAGCAGTTATGCCGACGGATCCTACGAGCAGTACTTC
CDR3 protein: CASSYADGSYEQYF

D gene: NA
CDR3 length: 13
J gene: TRBJ2-5
V gene: TRBV29-1
clone size: NA
CDR3 DNA: TGCAGCGTCTACCGGGACAACCAAGAGACCCAGTACTTC
CDR3 protein: CSVYRDNQETQYF

D gene: TRBD1
CDR3 length: 14
J gene: TRBJ1-4
V gene: TRBV6-5
clone size: NA
CDR3 DNA: TGTGCCAGCAGTTACGTGGGACAGCTTGAAAAACTGTTTTTT
CDR3 protein: CASSYVGQLEKLFF

D gene: NA
CDR3 length: 16
J gene: TRBJ1-1
V gene: TRBV27
clone size: once
CDR3 DNA: TGTGCCAGCAGTTTATCGGCCGGGACACAAACGGCTGAAGCTTTCTTT
CDR3 protein: CASSLSAGTQTAEAFF

D gene: NA
CDR3 length: 13
J gene: TRBJ2-3
V gene: TRBV7-3
clone size: few
CDR3 DNA: TGTGCCAGCTCAGGCACTCACACAGATACGCAGTATTTT
CDR3 protein: CASSGTHTDTQYF

D gene: TRBD1
CDR3 length: 15
J gene: TRBJ2-5
V gene: TRBV7-8
clone size: NA
CDR3 DNA: TGTGCCAGCAGCTTACGGGCAGGGGGCAAGGAGACCCAGTACTTC
CDR3 protein: CASSLRAGGKETQYF

D gene: NA
CDR3 length: 12
J gene: TRBJ2-7
V gene: TRBV29-1
clone size: once
CDR3 DNA: TGCAGCGTTGAAGGGGCGTCCTACGAGCAGTACTTC
CDR3 protein: CSVEGASYEQYF

D gene: NA
CDR3 length: 15
J gene: TRBJ2-7
V gene: TRBV5-1
clone size: NA
CDR3 DNA: TGCGCCAGCAGCTTGGCCAGCGGGACAACCTACGAGCAGTACTTC
CDR3 protein: CASSLASGTTYEQYF

D gene: NA
CDR3 length: 15
J gene: TRBJ2-1
V gene: TRBV30
clone size: NA
CDR3 DNA: TGTGCCTGGGATATAGACGGGGGAGCCTACAATGAGCAGTTCTTC
CDR3 protein: CAWDIDGGAYNEQFF

D gene: NA
CDR3 length: 12
J gene: TRBJ2-7
V gene: TRBV27
clone size: NA
CDR3 DNA: TGTGCCAGCAGTTCGTCGGGCTACGAGCAGTACTTC
CDR3 protein: CASSSSGYEQYF

D gene: TRBD2
CDR3 length: 15
J gene: TRBJ2-2
V gene: TRBV6-5
clone size: NA
CDR3 DNA: TGTGCCAGCCAAACTTTAGCGGGGGCGGCCGGGGAGCTGTTTTTT
CDR3 protein: CASQTLAGAAGELFF

D gene: NA
CDR3 length: 16
J gene: TRBJ2-7
V gene: TRBV7-9
clone size: NA
CDR3 DNA: TGTGCCAGCAGCTTGCCGAGGAGCAGGGACTCCTACGAGCAGTACTTC
CDR3 protein: CASSLPRSRDSYEQYF

D gene: NA
CDR3 length: 13
J gene: TRBJ1-1
V gene: TRBV21-1
clone size: NA
CDR3 DNA: TGTGCCAGCAGCACCAGGGGTAGTACTGAAGCTTTCTTT
CDR3 protein: CASSTRGSTEAFF

D gene: NA
CDR3 length: 16
J gene: TRBJ2-5
V gene: TRBV5-4
clone size: NA
CDR3 DNA: TGTGCCAGCAGCTCCCCCGGGGGCCGATGGGTTGAGACCCAGTACTTC
CDR3 protein: CASSSPGGRWVETQYF

D gene: NA
CDR3 length: 12
J gene: TRBJ2-7
V gene: TRBV5-1
clone size: NA
CDR3 DNA: TGCGCCAGCAGCCTTCAGGGTAATGAGCAGTACTTC
CDR3 protein: CASSLQGNEQYF